The present T cell receptor beta chain was sequenced within a study of Graves' ophthalmopathy and Graves' hyperthyroidism. The CDR3 has 13 amino acids. The germline gives CDR1 SNHLY, CDR2 FYNNEI. V shed 1 base and J shed 4 bases, with 4 bases lying between them. Notes on the study in general: Cross-validated, the 13-signature model showed 87.88%/81.08% sensitivity/specificity, and 80%/75% in the test set.

A few counts support this clonotype. Its target is unknown. Patients were left out if they had other autoimmune diseases, uncontrolled infections, pregnancy or lactation. For repertoire sequencing, the TCR beta CDR3 regions were amplified from RNA transcripts. HTBI primers were used in a first-round RT-PCR, which preceded a second-round multiplex PCR. TCRdb itself ran the multiplex PCR reads through MiXCR, one entry per CDR3 protein. Of hundreds of thousands of distinct CDR3 sequences in the sample, about 47% are singletons; the top ten hold around half. Input material: peripheral blood. The receptor was isolated from an adult man with Graves' ophthalmopathy. The chain carries TRBV2 and TRBJ1-4; D is unclear. This CDR3 is CASSEESNEKLFF. The CDR3 nucleotides are TGTGCCAGCAGTGAAGAAAGTAATGAAAAACTGTTTTTT.